One sample yielded the 4 T cell receptor beta chains listed below, sequenced in a study of shared clonotypes between healthy human individuals. The protocol was immunoSEQ multiplex PCR, while the TCRdb copy is restricted to in-frame clones and leaves out a portion. The sample includes about 1,900,000 clones, roughly 94% of them seen just once. Positively selected for CCR7, the CD45RO-negative cells used as naive CD8 cells excluded terminally differentiated effector memory CD45RA+ cells. The sample consisted of naive CD8+ T cells sorted from blood. The receptors originated from a man in his late teens or twenties in good health.

V gene TRBV30 combines with J gene TRBJ2-4; tentatively, D is TRBD1 or TRBD2 (5 bases each). Trimming took 5 bases from V and 5 from J, leaving 13 bases between them. The CDR3 spans 13 residues. Germline V gene sequence: CDR1 GTSNPN, CDR2 SVGIG (reference sequence). The CDR3 loop reads CAWSWGSQNIQYF. DNA for the CDR3: TGTGCCTGGTCTTGGGGGTCTCAAAACATTCAGTACTTC.

The chain links TRBV5-6 to TRBJ2-6; D unclear. Germline assignment: CDR1 SGHDT and CDR2 YYEEEE. Trimming removed 4 bases from V and 3 bases from J, with 11 bases in between. The CDR3 length is 15 residues. The CDR3 DNA sequence: TGTGCCAGCAGCCCCCCCCCGTATGGGGCCAACGTCCTGACTTTC. It translates to CASSPPPYGANVLTF.

The V and J genes are TRBV2 and TRBJ2-3; TRBD1 matches 9 bases. This CDR3 spans 16 amino acids. Per germline, CDR1 SNHLY and CDR2 FYNNEI. The trim removed 11 bases at V and 4 bases at J, leaving 16 bases unmatched. The CDR3 DNA is TGTGCCTGCCGGCCCAAACCGGGACAGGGCCCAGATACGCAGTATTTT. Its protein is CACRPKPGQGPDTQYF.

The rearrangement links TRBV29-1 to TRBJ2-5; D remains ambiguous. Trimming pared 3 bases from V and 4 bases from J, leaving 12 bases between. This CDR3 comprises 13 residues. The germline V gene has CDR1 SQVTM and CDR2 ANQGSEA. As DNA, the CDR3 is TGCAGCGTTGAGGCCCTTGAACGAGAGACCCAGTACTTC. This codes for CSVEALERETQYF.